This note documents a single T cell receptor beta chain sequence. This sample stems from a study of control samples from healthy donors and cancer patients. Some clones are missing from TCRdb's copy, which holds only in-frame ones; the method was immunoSEQ multiplex PCR. The sample yields some 130,000 clones, roughly 90% seen once. This CDR3 is built from 16 residues. Trimming at V came to 6 bases and at J to 7 bases, leaving 14 bases not matched to a gene. Germline V CDR1 and CDR2: MDHEN, SYDVKM. Sequencing input: blood. The receptor's source is a man aged 18 to 30 in good health. The chain has TRBV28 and TRBJ1-4; TRBD1 matches at 7 bases. CDR3 sequence: CASRSRATGRGEKLFF. In DNA form, the CDR3 reads TGTGCCAGCAGATCCAGGGCGACAGGGCGGGGTGAAAAACTGTTTTTT.